The text below deals with one T cell receptor beta chain. Antigen unknown. The data belong to a study of beta chain features in type 1 diabetes. The germline V gene has CDR1 SGDLS and CDR2 YYNGEE. The length of the CDR3 is 15 residues. V shed 2 bases and J shed 3 bases, with 12 bases lying between them. CD45RO/CCR7/CD25/CD127/CD95/CD27 separated CD4+ naive, central memory, regulatory and stem cell-like memory cells by sorting. Populations obtained by sorting all exceeded 95% purity. Expressed TCRB transcripts were sequenced after all isolated RNA was converted to cDNA. TCRdb keeps only in-frame clones here, not all; method: immunoSEQ multiplex PCR. The sample lists a few hundred thousand clones; around an eighth were seen once. Whole-study results and caveats: The naive, central memory and Treg TCRB repertoires looked more alike in patients than they did in healthy donors. Shorter TCRB CDR3s, moderately but significantly so, were found in Type 1 diabetes patients in all four CD4+ subsets. Fewer insertions but more deletions were seen at VDJ junctions in type 1 diabetes patients.

Sequencing was carried out using naive CD4+ T cells from blood. This clonotype was obtained from a young woman with type 1 diabetes. The V and J genes are TRBV9 and TRBJ2-1, with TRBD2 as a possible D gene (6 bases). The CDR3 spells CASSVGLPSYNEQFF. The CDR3 bases are TGTGCCAGCAGCGTGGGACTCCCTAGCTACAATGAGCAGTTCTTC.